A single TCR beta chain is shown here with its context. The antigen this receptor binds is unknown. No clone much larger than this one lies a single base away; base qualities are absent. This sample is drawn from a study of blood T cells in healthy people across ages (dated by TCRdb to about 2015). Describing the broader study: Template switching captured roughly one uniquely barcoded TCR beta cDNA molecule per two T cells in model experiments. The study measured age-related changes in TCR beta repertoire diversity using deep sequencing normalized with unique cDNA molecular identifiers. The donors were split into four age groups: young (average about 15 years), middle-aged (roughly 39), aged (more than 60) and long-lived (more than 80). To avoid experimental bias, donors of different ages were distributed randomly across sequencing lanes. Using the same blood draw, the study looked at two additional independent replicas of 1 million unique cDNA reads for two donors, one aged 18 to 29 and the other aged 80 or older.

The donors were roughly 40 Caucasian individuals from Russia, aged 6 to 90 years, who were systemically healthy. Each donor gave 9.5 to 10 milliliters of peripheral blood, drawn into EDTA-treated Vacutainer tubes. PBMCs were isolated by Ficoll-Paque density-gradient centrifugation, with at least 7 million obtained per sample. Total RNA was extracted from PBMCs with Trizol reagent, with at least 5 micrograms obtained per sample. For every donor, an aliquot of PBMCs went through flow cytometry to measure the percentages of naive CD45RAhigh/CD27high T cells. What the research found in general, with its limitations: Compared with the aged group, the long-lived group had more naive CD4+ T cells, fewer expanded clones and increased TCR diversity, a pattern suggesting age selection. The percentage of naive T cells measured by flow cytometry correlated strongly with observed TCR beta diversity. Estimates of total diversity based on one million sequenced T cells were considered lower bounds and underestimates. Observed TCR beta diversity per million T cells fell roughly linearly with age, and a significant reduction was already apparent by age about 43. Because the CMV infection status of the donors was unknown, age-related changes in expanded clonotypes may potentially have been confounded. Conclusive comparison of naive and antigen-experienced compartments was prevented by the profiling of bulk unsorted PBMCs.

Trimming costs V 0 bases and J 13 bases, and their ends lie 16 bases apart. There are 13 amino acids in the CDR3, from cysteine to phenylalanine inclusive. Kept here is only the CDR3 DNA, which spans 39 bases and is read in frame from base 1. CDR1 is given as SQVTM and CDR2 as ANQGSEA, both from the germline V gene. Libraries were built with 5' RACE. The sequencer was an Illumina HiSeq 2500. A second PCR of about 7 to 12 cycles was run with a J-beta primer mix and a sample-barcoded 5' primer. A template-switch 5' adaptor carrying 12 random nucleotides introduced a unique molecular identifier onto each TCR beta cDNA molecule. Each sample yielded at least 2.5 million CDR3-containing paired-end reads. All of the RNA was converted into first-strand cDNA using the Mint cDNA synthesis kit, with a TRBC-specific oligonucleotide serving as the primer. Following uracil-DNA glycosylase treatment, a first 18-cycle PCR with universal primers M1SS and BC2_uni_R was performed on all cDNA. The source study handled its data this way. For normalization, 1 million high-quality reads were randomly selected from each sample, with every read carrying a distinct molecular identifier. Reads with shared molecular identifiers were discarded instead of being binned into consensus sequences. CDR3 identification, clonotype clustering and error correction used MiTCR with a Q25 quality threshold and the strictest error-elimination algorithm. A nonparametric unseen species model with Euler transformation was used to estimate lower-bound total TCR beta diversity. TCRdb itself trimmed the public reads at Q25 with fastp, ran MiXCR and retained productive beta chains. Entries are consolidated by CDR3 protein sequence, retaining the most common genes and DNA. The V and J calls shown here were made by TCRdb, not taken from the authors' results. The sample data list around 940,000 distinct CDR3 sequences, and about 51% of these were observed just once. Roughly a fifth of the sample goes to the ten largest clones.

The receptor was isolated from an older woman in good health. Sequenced: blood. The sequence links TRBV29-1 to TRBJ2-4, with no D gene named confidently. This receptor carries the CDR3 CSVEDPTFYKQYF. The DNA sequence reads TGCAGCGTTGAAGATCCGACATTCTACAAGCAGTACTTC.